This T cell receptor (beta chain) was captured by sequencing in a study of response to subunit inactivated influenza vaccine. One entry per CDR3 protein, called by TCRdb with MiXCR from the RT-PCR reads. Here the sample spans roughly 780,000 distinct CDR3 sequences, approximately 17% being singletons. About this clonotype itself: The junction does not match germline at one end; this may be a read error.

This TCR derives from a man aged 50 to 60 who received an inactivated influenza vaccine. Here the sequenced sample was PBMCs from blood, taken 4 to 6 days after vaccination.

The CDR3 region is CASSSPGTDTQF. CDR3 nucleotides: TGTGCCAGCAGCTCCCCTGGCACAGATACGCAGTTT. V and J are TRBV7-6 and TRBJ2-3; D unresolved. In germline, CDR1 is SGHVS, CDR2 FNYEAQ. This CDR3 region has 12 residues.